Following are 14 T cell receptor beta chains from one sample sequenced in a study of T-cell reconstitution after alpha-beta-depleted transplantation in children. The TCRbeta library was prepared with unique molecular identifiers. TCRdb itself ran the PCR reads through MiXCR, one entry per CDR3 protein. The data show 150,000 to 250,000 distinct CDR3 sequences, approximately 6% seen once. The specimen was PBMCs, collected before TCRalphabeta/CD19-depleted stem cell transplant. These receptors were obtained from a girl less than two years old with combined immunodeficiency, due to receive a stem cell transplant.

Many counts were recorded for this clonotype. The chain joins TRBV7-2 to TRBJ1-6; tentatively, D is TRBD1 (6 bases). Trimming took off 10 bases at V and 7 bases at J, with 20 bases between the two ends. The CDR3 is made up of 15 amino acids. Germline V gives CDR1 SGHTA, CDR2 FQGNSA. The chain's CDR3 is CATAEGTRRNSPLHF. The DNA of the CDR3 is TGTGCCACCGCCGAAGGGACAAGGAGAAATTCACCCCTCCACTTT.

This clonotype has ten or more counts. The V and J genes are TRBV7-3 and TRBJ2-3; either TRBD1 or TRBD2 may supply D (5 bases each). The V gene's germline CDR1 is SGHTA and CDR2 FQGTGA. Trimming took off 5 bases at V and 0 bases at J, with 15 bases between the two ends. This CDR3 comprises 16 residues. The chain's CDR3 is CASSAKGRASTDTQYF. CDR3 DNA: TGTGCCAGCAGCGCGAAGGGACGGGCAAGCACAGATACGCAGTATTTT.

Many counts were recorded for this clonotype. V is TRBV4-1 and J is TRBJ2-7; D unresolved. This CDR3 has 14 residues. Germline CDR1 is MGHRA and CDR2 is YSYEKL. V was trimmed by 1 base and J by 5 bases, leaving 12 bases between them. The CDR3 protein is CASSQVSSGDEQYF. CDR3 nucleotide sequence: TGCGCCAGCAGCCAAGTTTCCAGTGGGGACGAGCAGTACTTC.

This clonotype was seen only a few times. V is TRBV2 and J is TRBJ2-2, with 7 bases that match TRBD1. V was clipped by 4 bases and J by 1 base; unmatched bases: 9. The CDR3 has 17 amino acids. The germline V gene has CDR1 SNHLY and CDR2 FYNNEI. As DNA, the CDR3 is TGTGCCAGCAGTGTCTGGGTCCGGACAGGGAACACCGGGGAGCTGTTTTTT. This translates into CASSVWVRTGNTGELFF. Variable domain in full (rest from reference TRBV2 and TRBJ2-2): EPEVTQTPSHQVTQMGQEVILRCVPISNHLYFYWYRQILGQKVEFLVSFYNNEISEKSEIFDDQFSVERPDGSNFTLKIRSTKLEDSAMYFCASSVWVRTGNTGELFFGEGSRLTVL.

This clonotype was found many times. This rearrangement joins TRBV27 to TRBJ2-4, with 7 bases identical to TRBD1. This CDR3 is built from 15 residues. Germline V CDR1 and CDR2: MNHEY, SMNVEV (reference sequence). The ends lost 6 bases at V and 0 bases at J; junction bases unmatched: 5. CDR3: CASSPTGVAKNIQYF. The CDR3 nucleotides are TGTGCCAGCAGCCCCACAGGGGTAGCCAAAAACATTCAGTACTTC.

The rearrangement links TRBV4-2 to TRBJ1-2; D is unresolved. Germline values: CDR1 LGHNA, CDR2 YNFKEQ. CDR3 length: 15 residues. Deletions cut 3 bases from V and 0 bases from J, with 11 bases between. This CDR3 is CASSHPRNSNYGYTF. CDR3 bases: TGTGCCAGCAGCCATCCGAGAAATTCTAACTATGGCTACACCTTC.

At least ten counts were recorded for this clonotype. This chain connects TRBV6-2 or TRBV6-3 to TRBJ1-1, with D maybe TRBD1 (6 bases). Trimming left V 5 bases short and J 10 bases short, with 17 bases between. The CDR3 length is 13 residues. From germline, CDR1 is MNHEY and CDR2 SVGEGT. The CDR3 region is CASSLQGQGRAFF. The CDR3 DNA reads TGTGCCAGCAGTCTTCAGGGTCAGGGGAGAGCTTTCTTT.

This clonotype was counted ten times or more. This chain connects TRBV4-3 to TRBJ2-2; the D is unclear. Germline assignment: CDR1 LGHNA and CDR2 YSLEER. V lost 1 base to trimming and J lost 2 bases, with 8 bases between them. The CDR3 loop spans 15 amino acids. The CDR3 nucleotides read TGCGCCAGCAGCCAAGTTGCAAAAAACACCGGGGAGCTGTTTTTT. Amino acids: CASSQVAKNTGELFF.

This clonotype was recorded at least ten times. V usage is TRBV25-1 and J usage is TRBJ1-1; D is unclear. CDR1 MGHDK and CDR2 SYGVNS come from the germline V gene. This CDR3 has 16 residues. Trimming removed 1 base from V and 2 bases from J, with 14 bases in between. CDR3 DNA sequence: TGTGCCAGCAGTGAATTGTGGGCGGAGACTAACACTGAAGCTTTCTTT. The encoded protein is CASSELWAETNTEAFF. Complete variable domain (other parts from reference TRBV25-1 and TRBJ1-1): EADIYQTPRYLVIGTGKKITLECSQTMGHDKMYWYQQDPGMELHLIHYSYGVNSTEKGDLSSESTVSRIRTEHFPLTLESARPSHTSQYLCASSELWAETNTEAFFGQGTRLTVV.

This clonotype occurred many times. The chain employs TRBV11-3 and TRBJ2-7, with D maybe TRBD1 (6 bases). This CDR3 comprises 14 residues. Deletions cut 5 bases from V and 6 bases from J, with 17 bases between. Germline-derived CDR1 and CDR2 are SGHNT and YENEEA. CDR3 in DNA: TGTGCCAGCAGCGTCCAGGGGATTACTACCGAGCAGTACTTC. This encodes CASSVQGITTEQYF.

This clonotype came up many times. The chain employs TRBV7-3 and TRBJ2-7; the match to TRBD2 covers 7 bases. J was trimmed by 3 bases and V by 3 bases; bases with no gene match: 5. This CDR3 has 14 residues. The germline gives CDR1 SGHTA, CDR2 FQGTGA. CDR3 sequence reads: CASSFERGNYEQYF. The CDR3 DNA reads as TGTGCCAGCAGCTTCGAGCGGGGTAACTACGAGCAGTACTTC.

This clonotype was detected many times. CDR3: CASSFLGSYEQYF. The CDR3 nucleotides are TGTGCCAGCAGTTTTTTGGGCTCCTACGAGCAGTACTTC. The chain joins TRBV12-3 or TRBV12-4 to TRBJ2-7; D is undetermined. This CDR3 has 13 residues. The V and J ends lost 3 bases and 0 bases respectively, with 6 bases between them.

This clonotype appeared many times. This chain's CDR3 is CASSLGRAYYNEQFF. The CDR3 coding sequence is TGTGCCAGCAGCTTAGGGAGAGCGTACTACAATGAGCAGTTCTTC. The chain has TRBV7-2 and TRBJ2-1; no firm D call. Trimming shortened V by 1 base and J by 3 bases, and 10 bases separated the two germline ends. Germline assignment: CDR1 SGHTA and CDR2 FQGNSA. The CDR3 extends over 15 amino acids.

Ten or more counts support this clonotype. The chain couples TRBV24-1 to TRBJ2-5; D is perhaps TRBD2 (6 bases). The germline CDR1 and CDR2 sequences are KGHDR and SFDVKD. The CDR3 contains 13 residues. Trimming removed 3 bases at V and 5 bases at J, with 9 bases between. The CDR3 spells CATSDPGLETQYF. CDR3 in DNA: TGTGCCACCAGTGATCCGGGACTGGAGACCCAGTACTTC.